The text below deals with one T cell receptor beta chain. Its matching antigen is unknown. These data originate in a study of blood T cells in healthy people across ages. Study-wide results and caveats: Higher naive T cell percentage went strongly together with higher TCR beta diversity. Estimated diversity across one million T cells was deemed an underestimate. TCR beta diversity per million T cells fell roughly linearly with age.

Next came a second PCR, run for about 6 to 11 cycles, which used a sample-barcoded 5' primer along with a J-beta primer mix. TCRdb re-derived calls from the 5' RACE reads in MiXCR, one entry per CDR3 protein. The table lists about 1,800,000 distinct CDR3 sequences, 28% of them singletons. The sample was blood. The sequence came from a woman under 40 in good health.

CDR3 residues: CAISDPLDRVKETQYF. The CDR3, as DNA: TGTGCCATCAGTGATCCTCTGGACAGGGTCAAAGAGACCCAGTACTTC. The chain uses TRBV10-3 and TRBJ2-5, with 8 bases lining up with TRBD1. Germline values: CDR1 ENHRY, CDR2 SYGVKD. This CDR3 comprises 16 residues. Trimming at V came to 3 bases and at J to 3 bases, leaving 9 bases not matched to a gene.